This T cell receptor beta chain was captured in a study of PD-1 blockade in classical Hodgkin lymphoma. After removal of 4 bases from V and 6 bases from J, the junction contained 2 bases not matched to a gene. The CDR3 spans 12 residues. In germline, CDR1 is GTSNPN, CDR2 SVGIG (reference sequence). Here immunoSEQ multiplex PCR was the method, and the copy in TCRdb shows in-frame clones only, minus some. Here the sample spans 46,000 or so clones, around 80% being singletons. Each patient's relapse followed autologous stem cell transplantation, and brentuximab vedotin exposure varied. For this clone: Its matching antigen is unknown.

Notes on the study in general: A significant rise in TCR diversity was seen by C4D1 for CD4+ cells but not for CD8+ cells. Patients newly diagnosed and complete responders had comparable baseline diversity. Whatever underlies the repertoire differences (possibly disease activity or prior therapy) remains undefined.

The V and J genes are TRBV30 and TRBJ2-7; 11 bases agree with TRBD2. The sequencing here drew on peripheral blood mononuclear cells (PBMCs), taken before the second cycle of nivolumab. The clonotype originates from a human donor with classical Hodgkin lymphoma. The chain's CDR3 is CAWNSGRGEQYF. For the CDR3, the DNA is TGTGCCTGGAATAGCGGGAGGGGCGAGCAGTACTTC.